The rows below give T cell receptor beta chains drawn from one sample of a study of shared clonotypes between healthy human individuals. Generated by immunoSEQ multiplex PCR, the TCRdb table keeps only in-frame clones and is missing some. The top ten hold about 0.39% of the sample, which has about 2.4 million clones, 93% seen once. Sequencing was performed on naive CD4+ T cells from PBMCs. The receptors were gathered from a man younger than 35 in good health. Some clones in this sample may be carry-over from other donors' samples. Each CDR3 is given with its conserved first and last residue. The order of the fields is clone size, V gene, J gene, D gene, CDR3 protein, CDR3 DNA. D genes are given only for firm matches. Expanded clones are given a class, and other clones once, few, many or no size at all.

-	TRBV28	TRBJ2-1	TRBD1	CASTRTGPFEQFF	TGTGCCAGCACTCGGACAGGCCCATTTGAGCAGTTCTTC
few	TRBV5-1	TRBJ2-1	TRBD2	CASSPTSGIGNEQFF	TGCGCCAGCAGCCCTACTAGCGGGATAGGCAATGAGCAGTTCTTC
once	TRBV30	TRBJ1-4	-	CAWTNRIRVATNEKLFF	TGTGCCTGGACCAATAGAATTCGAGTGGCAACTAATGAAAAACTGTTTTTT
-	TRBV28	TRBJ2-6	TRBD2	CASSLPRLAGGSGANVLTF	TGTGCCAGCAGTTTACCGAGACTAGCGGGAGGATCTGGGGCCAACGTCCTGACTTTC
-	TRBV10-3	TRBJ2-1	-	CAISDFPSSDNEQFF	TGTGCCATCAGTGATTTCCCTAGCAGTGACAATGAGCAGTTCTTC
-	TRBV4-3	TRBJ2-7	-	CASSPLAESYEQYF	TGCGCCAGCAGCCCCTTAGCGGAATCCTACGAGCAGTACTTC
-	TRBV6-1	TRBJ1-1	-	CASSEKWGAAPTEAFF	TGTGCCAGCAGTGAAAAATGGGGGGCAGCGCCCACTGAAGCTTTCTTT
-	TRBV5-6	TRBJ1-1	-	CASSYMTMNTEAFF	TGTGCCAGCAGCTATATGACAATGAACACTGAAGCTTTCTTT
once	TRBV4-1	TRBJ1-5	-	CASSQDWTDSNQPQHF	TGCGCCAGCAGCCAAGATTGGACAGATAGCAATCAGCCCCAGCATTTT
-	TRBV5-6	TRBJ2-2	-	CASSSKGRWNTGELFF	TGTGCCAGCAGCTCTAAGGGGAGGTGGAACACCGGGGAGCTGTTTTTT
-	TRBV18	TRBJ2-7	TRBD1	CASSGRTGGSHEQYF	TGTGCCAGCTCAGGAAGGACAGGGGGTTCCCACGAGCAGTACTTC
-	TRBV6-1	TRBJ2-2	TRBD2	CASRGVAGELFF	TGTGCCAGCCGGGGGGTTGCCGGGGAGCTGTTTTTT
-	TRBV10-3	TRBJ2-3	-	CAISDSSGSTDTQYF	TGTGCCATCAGTGATAGCAGCGGATCCACAGATACGCAGTATTTT
-	TRBV28	TRBJ2-6	TRBD1	CASSRGTGLSGANVLTF	TGTGCCAGCAGCCGGGGGACAGGGCTATCTGGGGCCAACGTCCTGACTTTC
few	TRBV20-1	TRBJ1-1	-	CSASRAIEAFF	TGCAGTGCTAGTAGGGCCATTGAAGCTTTCTTT
-	TRBV27	TRBJ2-1	-	CASSLTQGVDFF	TGTGCCAGCAGTTTAACTCAGGGTGTAGATTTCTTC
-	TRBV2	TRBJ2-7	-	CASSELEGQYF	TGTGCCAGCAGTGAATTAGAGGGACAGTACTTC